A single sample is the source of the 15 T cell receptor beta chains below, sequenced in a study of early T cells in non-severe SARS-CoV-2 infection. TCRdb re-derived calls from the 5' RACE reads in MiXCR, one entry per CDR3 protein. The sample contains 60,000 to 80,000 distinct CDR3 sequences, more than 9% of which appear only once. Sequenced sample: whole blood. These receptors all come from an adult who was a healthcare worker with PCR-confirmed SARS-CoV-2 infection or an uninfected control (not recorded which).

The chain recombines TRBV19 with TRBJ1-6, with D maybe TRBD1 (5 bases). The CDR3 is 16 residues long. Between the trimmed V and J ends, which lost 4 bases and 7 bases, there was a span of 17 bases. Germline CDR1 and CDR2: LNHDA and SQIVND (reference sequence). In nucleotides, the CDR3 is TGTGCCAGTAGTACCGTCCGGAAAGGGACGAATTCACCCCTCCACTTT. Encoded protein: CASSTVRKGTNSPLHF.

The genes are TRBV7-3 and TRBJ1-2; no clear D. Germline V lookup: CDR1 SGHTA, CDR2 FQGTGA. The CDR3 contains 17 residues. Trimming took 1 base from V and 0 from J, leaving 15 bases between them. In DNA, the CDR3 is TGTGCCAGCAGCTTAAACCCCCTAGAAGTTTCTAACTATGGCTACACCTTC. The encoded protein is CASSLNPLEVSNYGYTF.

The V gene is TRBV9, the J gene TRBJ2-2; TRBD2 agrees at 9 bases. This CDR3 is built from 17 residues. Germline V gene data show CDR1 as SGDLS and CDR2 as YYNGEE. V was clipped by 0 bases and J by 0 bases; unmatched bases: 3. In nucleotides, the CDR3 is TGTGCCAGCAGCGTAGGGCTAGCGGGACCGAACACCGGGGAGCTGTTTTTT. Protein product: CASSVGLAGPNTGELFF.

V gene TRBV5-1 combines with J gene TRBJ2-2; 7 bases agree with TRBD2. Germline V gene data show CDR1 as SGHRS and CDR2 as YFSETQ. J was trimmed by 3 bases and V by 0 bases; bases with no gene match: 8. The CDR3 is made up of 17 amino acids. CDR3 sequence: CASSLAGAGVDTGELFF. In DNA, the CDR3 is TGCGCCAGCAGCTTGGCCGGTGCGGGAGTCGACACCGGGGAGCTGTTTTTT.

The CDR3 loop reads CASSARQGYGYTF. DNA for the CDR3: TGCGCCAGCAGCGCCCGACAGGGCTATGGCTACACCTTC. The gene calls are TRBV10-1 and TRBJ1-2, with 7 bases aligning to TRBD1. The germline CDR1 and CDR2 sequences are WNHNN and SYGVQD (reference sequence). V lost 6 bases and J lost 4; bases outside the gene matches: 5. There are 13 residues in the CDR3.

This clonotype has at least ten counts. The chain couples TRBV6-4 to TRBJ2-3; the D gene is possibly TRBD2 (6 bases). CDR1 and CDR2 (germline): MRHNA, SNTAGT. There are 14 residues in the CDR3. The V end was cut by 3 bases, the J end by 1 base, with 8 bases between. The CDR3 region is CASSEASGTDTQYF. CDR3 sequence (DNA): TGTGCCAGCAGTGAAGCTAGCGGCACAGATACGCAGTATTTT.

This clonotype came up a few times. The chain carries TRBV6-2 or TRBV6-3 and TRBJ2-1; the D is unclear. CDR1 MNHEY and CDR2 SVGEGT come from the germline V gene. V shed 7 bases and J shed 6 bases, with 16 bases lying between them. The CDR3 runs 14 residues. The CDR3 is CASTRPPPFNEQFF. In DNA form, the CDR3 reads TGTGCCAGCACCCGACCGCCCCCCTTCAATGAGCAGTTCTTC.

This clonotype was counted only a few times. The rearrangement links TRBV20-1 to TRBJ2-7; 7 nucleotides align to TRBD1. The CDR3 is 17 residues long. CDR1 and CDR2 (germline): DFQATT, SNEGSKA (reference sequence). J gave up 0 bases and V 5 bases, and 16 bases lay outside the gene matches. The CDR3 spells CSAARGQVRYPSYEQYF. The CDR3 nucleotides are TGCAGTGCTGCCCGCGGACAGGTTCGTTACCCCTCCTACGAGCAGTACTTC.

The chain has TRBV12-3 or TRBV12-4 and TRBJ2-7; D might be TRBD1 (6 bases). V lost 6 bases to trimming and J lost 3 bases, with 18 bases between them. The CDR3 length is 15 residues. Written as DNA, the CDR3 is TGTGCCAGCAGGATGAGGGACACAGTTTTCTACGAGCAGTACTTC. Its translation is CASRMRDTVFYEQYF.

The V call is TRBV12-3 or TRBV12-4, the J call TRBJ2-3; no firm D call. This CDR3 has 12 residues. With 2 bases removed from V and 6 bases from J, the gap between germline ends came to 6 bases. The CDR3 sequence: CASSLMGDTQYF. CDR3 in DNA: TGTGCCAGCAGTTTAATGGGGGATACGCAGTATTTT.

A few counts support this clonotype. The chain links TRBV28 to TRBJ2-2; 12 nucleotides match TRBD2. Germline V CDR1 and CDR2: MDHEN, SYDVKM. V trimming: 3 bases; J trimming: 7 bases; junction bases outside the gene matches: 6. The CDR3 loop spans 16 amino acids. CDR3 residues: CASSFPTSGSGGELFF. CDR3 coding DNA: TGTGCCAGCAGTTTCCCGACTAGCGGGAGTGGCGGGGAGCTGTTTTTT.

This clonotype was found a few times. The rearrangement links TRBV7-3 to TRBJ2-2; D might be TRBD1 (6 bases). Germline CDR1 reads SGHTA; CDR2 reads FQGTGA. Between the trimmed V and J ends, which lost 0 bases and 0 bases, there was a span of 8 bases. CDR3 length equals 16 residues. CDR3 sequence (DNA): TGTGCCAGCAGCTTAACCGGGACATCGAACACCGGGGAGCTGTTTTTT. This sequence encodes CASSLTGTSNTGELFF.

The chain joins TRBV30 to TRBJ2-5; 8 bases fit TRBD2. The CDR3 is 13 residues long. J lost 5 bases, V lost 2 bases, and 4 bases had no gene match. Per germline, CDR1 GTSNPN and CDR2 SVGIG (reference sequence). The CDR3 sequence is CAWSRAGEETQYF. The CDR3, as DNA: TGTGCCTGGAGTCGAGCGGGAGAGGAGACCCAGTACTTC.

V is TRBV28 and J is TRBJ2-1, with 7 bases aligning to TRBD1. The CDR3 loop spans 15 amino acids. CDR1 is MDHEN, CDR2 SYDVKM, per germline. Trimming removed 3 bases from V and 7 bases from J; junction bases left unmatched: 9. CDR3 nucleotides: TGTGCCAGCAGTTTCTTCTTGGGACAGCTTAATGAGCAGTTCTTC. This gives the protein CASSFFLGQLNEQFF.

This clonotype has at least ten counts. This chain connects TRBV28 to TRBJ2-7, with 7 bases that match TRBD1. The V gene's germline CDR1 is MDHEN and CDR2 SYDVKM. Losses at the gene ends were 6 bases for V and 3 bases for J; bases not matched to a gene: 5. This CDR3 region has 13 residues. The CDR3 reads CASRKTGSYEQYF. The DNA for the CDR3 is TGTGCCAGCAGGAAGACAGGGAGCTACGAGCAGTACTTC.